This is a list of T cell receptor beta chains from one sample in a study of T-cell reconstitution after alpha-beta-depleted transplantation in children. TCRdb recomputed calls from the PCR reads with MiXCR, one row per CDR3 protein. The table lists approximately 200,000 distinct CDR3 sequences, 5.5% to 7% of them singletons. This sample comprised PBMCs, obtained before TCRalphabeta/CD19-depleted stem cell transplant. The origin of the receptors is a girl younger than two with combined immunodeficiency, due to receive a stem cell transplant. The CDR3 runs from the conserved cysteine through the conserved F or W. Each record gives: J gene, V gene, D gene, clone size, CDR3 DNA, CDR3 protein. A D gene is named only where the DNA matches it firmly. Clone size appears in some rows only: once, few, many, or a class for an expanded clone.

j_gene: TRBJ2-1
v_gene: TRBV7-9
d_gene: -
abundance: many
CDR3nt: TGTGCCAGCAGCTTAGGTCCCGAGGGCAGATACAATGAGCAGTTCTTC
CDR3aa: CASSLGPEGRYNEQFF

j_gene: TRBJ1-1
v_gene: TRBV4-3
d_gene: -
abundance: -
CDR3nt: TGCGCCAGCAGCCTCGGGGCTGAGTGGGGCCGCACTGAAGCTTTCTTT
CDR3aa: CASSLGAEWGRTEAFF

j_gene: TRBJ2-3
v_gene: TRBV20-1
d_gene: -
abundance: many
CDR3nt: TGCAGTGCTAGACCATTAACCCCGGATAGCACAGATACGCAGTATTTT
CDR3aa: CSARPLTPDSTDTQYF

j_gene: TRBJ2-1
v_gene: TRBV7-2
d_gene: -
abundance: few
CDR3nt: TGTGCCAGCAGCTTAGTGACCGGCAATGAGCAGTTCTTC
CDR3aa: CASSLVTGNEQFF

j_gene: TRBJ2-5
v_gene: TRBV19
d_gene: -
abundance: few
CDR3nt: TGTGCCAGTAGTTGGGCAGGGGAGCAAGAGACCCAGTACTTC
CDR3aa: CASSWAGEQETQYF

j_gene: TRBJ2-7
v_gene: TRBV13
d_gene: -
abundance: many
CDR3nt: TGTGCCAGCAGCGGGGGGCACAGCTCCTACGAGCAGTACTTC
CDR3aa: CASSGGHSSYEQYF

j_gene: TRBJ2-3
v_gene: TRBV7-2
d_gene: TRBD1
abundance: many
CDR3nt: TGTGCCAGCAGCCTCGGGACAGGGGGTAGCACAGATACGCAGTATTTT
CDR3aa: CASSLGTGGSTDTQYF

j_gene: TRBJ2-5
v_gene: TRBV28
d_gene: -
abundance: many
CDR3nt: TGTGCCAGCAGTTTTTACAGGGAAAGCGGGGAGACCCAGTACTTC
CDR3aa: CASSFYRESGETQYF

j_gene: TRBJ1-1
v_gene: TRBV5-6
d_gene: TRBD1
abundance: few
CDR3nt: TGTGCCAGCAGTCGACAGGGCCCCGAAGCTTTCTTT
CDR3aa: CASSRQGPEAFF

j_gene: TRBJ2-7
v_gene: TRBV13
d_gene: -
abundance: many
CDR3nt: TGTGCCAGCAGCTTACTACGCGAGGGGCAGTACTTC
CDR3aa: CASSLLREGQYF

j_gene: TRBJ2-7
v_gene: TRBV27
d_gene: -
abundance: -
CDR3nt: TGTGCCAGCAGTCCCCTCGGCAGAGACGAGCAGTACTTC
CDR3aa: CASSPLGRDEQYF

j_gene: TRBJ2-1
v_gene: TRBV4-1
d_gene: -
abundance: many
CDR3nt: TGCGCCAGCAGCCAGGACGGCACGGGATCCTTTGACTACAATGAGCAGTTCTTC
CDR3aa: CASSQDGTGSFDYNEQFF

j_gene: TRBJ2-2
v_gene: TRBV2
d_gene: -
abundance: -
CDR3nt: TGTGCCATCTGTGATAGCCCCCCCCGGACACTGATTGCCGGGGAGCTGTTTTTT
CDR3aa: CAICDSPPRTLIAGELFF

j_gene: TRBJ1-2
v_gene: TRBV20-1
d_gene: -
abundance: many
CDR3nt: TGCAGTGCTAATCAAGGGATCCTCTATGGCTACACCTTC
CDR3aa: CSANQGILYGYTF

j_gene: TRBJ2-7
v_gene: TRBV21-1
d_gene: -
abundance: many
CDR3nt: TGTGCCAGCAGCGGACCGAAGGGACAGGCCTACGAGCAGTACTTC
CDR3aa: CASSGPKGQAYEQYF

j_gene: TRBJ2-7
v_gene: TRBV12-3/TRBV12-4
d_gene: TRBD1
abundance: many
CDR3nt: TGTGCCAGCAGCCTGACCGGGACAGCCTCCTACGAGCAGTACTTC
CDR3aa: CASSLTGTASYEQYF

j_gene: TRBJ2-1
v_gene: TRBV3-1
d_gene: -
abundance: many
CDR3nt: TGTGCCAGCAGCCAAGCAGCCATAATAGCCTACAATGAGCAGTTCTTC
CDR3aa: CASSQAAIIAYNEQFF

j_gene: TRBJ2-1
v_gene: TRBV28
d_gene: TRBD2
abundance: -
CDR3nt: TGTGCCACTAAATCTCGGGCTAGCGGGAGGGGAAGCTCCTACAATGAGCAGTTCTTC
CDR3aa: CATKSRASGRGSSYNEQFF

j_gene: TRBJ2-1
v_gene: TRBV4-3
d_gene: -
abundance: many
CDR3nt: TGCGCCAGCAGCCTTCGGGGCGGGACCTACAATGAGCAGTTCTTC
CDR3aa: CASSLRGGTYNEQFF

j_gene: TRBJ1-6
v_gene: TRBV20-1
d_gene: -
abundance: few
CDR3nt: TGCAGTGCTGCCCCCATCATCATGTCTGATTCACCCCTCCACTTT
CDR3aa: CSAAPIIMSDSPLHF

j_gene: TRBJ2-7
v_gene: TRBV4-1
d_gene: TRBD1
abundance: many
CDR3nt: TGCGCCAGCAGCCAAGAGACGTATCTTTCCCGGGACAGCTCCTACGAGCAGTACTTC
CDR3aa: CASSQETYLSRDSSYEQYF

j_gene: TRBJ2-5
v_gene: TRBV5-1
d_gene: -
abundance: -
CDR3nt: TGCGCCAGCAGCTTCCCCCCTAGCGAACAAGAGACCCAGTACTTC
CDR3aa: CASSFPPSEQETQYF

j_gene: TRBJ2-2
v_gene: TRBV27
d_gene: TRBD2
abundance: many
CDR3nt: TGTGCCAGCAGTATACTAAACGTCGCGGTAGCGGGAGGGGGCGGGGAGCTGTTTTTT
CDR3aa: CASSILNVAVAGGGGELFF

j_gene: TRBJ2-7
v_gene: TRBV7-2
d_gene: -
abundance: many
CDR3nt: TGTGCCAGCAGCCTCAGGAGGGGGGGCAGCTCCTACGAGCAGTACTTC
CDR3aa: CASSLRRGGSSYEQYF

j_gene: TRBJ2-1
v_gene: TRBV7-3
d_gene: TRBD2
abundance: many
CDR3nt: TGTGCCAGCAGCTCACCGACTAGCGGGGGCCCCGTTTCATATTACAATGAGCAGTTCTTC
CDR3aa: CASSSPTSGGPVSYYNEQFF

j_gene: TRBJ2-1
v_gene: TRBV9
d_gene: -
abundance: many
CDR3nt: TGTGCCAGCAGCGTAGGGCTAGCTGCGAATGAGCAGTTCTTC
CDR3aa: CASSVGLAANEQFF

j_gene: TRBJ2-7
v_gene: TRBV29-1
d_gene: -
abundance: many
CDR3nt: TGCAGCGTGGCCTACGTTAGCTCCTACGAGCAGTACTTC
CDR3aa: CSVAYVSSYEQYF